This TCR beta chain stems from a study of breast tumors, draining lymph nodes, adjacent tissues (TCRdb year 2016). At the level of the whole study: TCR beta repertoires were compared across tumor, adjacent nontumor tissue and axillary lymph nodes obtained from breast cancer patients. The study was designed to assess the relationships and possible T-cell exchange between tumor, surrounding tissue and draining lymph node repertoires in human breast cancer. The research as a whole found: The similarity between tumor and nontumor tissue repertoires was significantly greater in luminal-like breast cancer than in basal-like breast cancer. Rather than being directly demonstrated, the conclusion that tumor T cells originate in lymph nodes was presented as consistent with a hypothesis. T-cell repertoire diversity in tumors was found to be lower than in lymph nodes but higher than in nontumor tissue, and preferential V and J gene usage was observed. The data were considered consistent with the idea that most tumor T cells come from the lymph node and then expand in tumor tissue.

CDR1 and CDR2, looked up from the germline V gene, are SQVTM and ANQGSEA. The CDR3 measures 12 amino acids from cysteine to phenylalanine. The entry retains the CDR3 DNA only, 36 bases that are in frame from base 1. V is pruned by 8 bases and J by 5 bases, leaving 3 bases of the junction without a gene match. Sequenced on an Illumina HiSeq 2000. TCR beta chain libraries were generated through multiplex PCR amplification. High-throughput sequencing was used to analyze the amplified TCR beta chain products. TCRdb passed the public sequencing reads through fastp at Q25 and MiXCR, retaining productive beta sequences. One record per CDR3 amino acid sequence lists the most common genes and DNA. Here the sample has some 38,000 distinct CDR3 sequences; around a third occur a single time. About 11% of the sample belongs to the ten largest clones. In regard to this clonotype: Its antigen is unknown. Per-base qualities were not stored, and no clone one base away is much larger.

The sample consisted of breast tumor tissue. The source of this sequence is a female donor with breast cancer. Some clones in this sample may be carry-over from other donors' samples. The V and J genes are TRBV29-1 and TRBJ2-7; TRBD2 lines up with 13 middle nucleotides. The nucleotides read TGCAGCTACGGACTAGCGGGAGACGAGCAGTACTTC. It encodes CSYGLAGDEQYF.